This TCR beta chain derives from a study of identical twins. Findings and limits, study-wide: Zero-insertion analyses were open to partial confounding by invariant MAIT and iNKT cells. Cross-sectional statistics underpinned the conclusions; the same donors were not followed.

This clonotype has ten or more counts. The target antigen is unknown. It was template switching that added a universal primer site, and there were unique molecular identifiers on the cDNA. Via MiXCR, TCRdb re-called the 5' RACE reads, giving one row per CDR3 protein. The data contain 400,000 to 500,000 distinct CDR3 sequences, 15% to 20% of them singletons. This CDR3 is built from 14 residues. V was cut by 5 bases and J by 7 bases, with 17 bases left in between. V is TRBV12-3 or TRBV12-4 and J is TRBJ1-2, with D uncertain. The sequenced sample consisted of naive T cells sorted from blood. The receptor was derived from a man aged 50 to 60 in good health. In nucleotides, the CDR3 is TGTGCCAGCAGTATGTTAAGGGAAAAAGGTGGCTACACCTTC. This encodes CASSMLREKGGYTF.